Below, 21 T cell receptor beta chains from the same sample are listed, as sequenced in a study of EBV T-cell therapy then PD-1 blockade in nasopharyngeal carcinoma (dated by TCRdb to the early 2020s). Receptor amplification or capture employed the immunoSEQ multiplex PCR assay. Drawn from immuneACCESS, this table holds only the in-frame rearrangements with V and J called that TCRdb kept. Clones are partly lost; checked studies trace under half to an unresolved V gene and leave the rest unexplained. In all, the sample holds about 22,000 clones, and about four fifths of those were seen once. About 24% of the sample is held by the ten biggest clonotypes. No antigens are known for them. The meaning of the sample's treatment or condition label: AdE1-LMPpoly-expanded autologous EBV-specific T-cell therapy followed by anti-PD-1 nivolumab. Sequencing used CD8+ T cells from blood, obtained at day -245 from a patient whose treatment included autologous EBV-specific T cells and nivolumab. The receptors derive from a man between 40 and 49 years old with nasopharyngeal carcinoma.

The chain joins TRBV30 to TRBJ1-2, with a possible D match to TRBD1 (6 bases). Trimming cost V 4 bases and J 8 bases, with 11 bases left between them. This CDR3 has 11 amino acids. In germline, CDR1 is GTSNPN, CDR2 SVGIG (reference sequence). CDR3 protein: CAWNRDGGYTF. The CDR3 region has the DNA TGTGCCTGGAACAGGGACGGCGGCTACACCTTC. Drawing the rest from reference TRBV30 and TRBJ1-2, the complete variable domain is SQTIHQWPATLVQPVGSPLSLECTVEGTSNPNLYWYRQAAGRGLQLLFYSVGIGQISSEVPQNLSASRPQDRQFILSSKKLLLSDSGFYLCAWNRDGGYTFGSGTRLTVV.

The chain recombines TRBV4-1 with TRBJ1-3, with D hard to call. The germline CDR1 and CDR2 sequences are MGHRA and YSYEKL. V was clipped by 3 bases and J by 0 bases, with 12 bases between them. The CDR3 runs to 16 residues. CDR3: CASSQAAEFSGNTIYF. The CDR3 DNA is TGCGCCAGCAGCCAGGCAGCTGAATTCTCTGGAAACACCATATATTTT.

A few counts support this clone. The rearrangement links TRBV19 to TRBJ2-1; TRBD1 agrees at 8 bases. Germline trimming cut 1 base from V and 0 bases from J; bases unmatched to any gene: 5. The CDR3 runs to 17 residues. CDR1 LNHDA and CDR2 SQIVND come from the germline V gene (reference sequence). As DNA, the CDR3 is TGTGCCAGTAGTATAGGGGTGGGGACAGGCTCCTACAATGAGCAGTTCTTC. Amino acid sequence: CASSIGVGTGSYNEQFF.

The genes are TRBV4-1 and TRBJ1-1; D is undetermined. Trimming removed 5 bases at V and 4 bases at J, with 11 bases between. Germline V lookup: CDR1 MGHRA, CDR2 YSYEKL. The CDR3 has 13 residues. CDR3 in amino acids: CASSYQGATEAFF. The CDR3 coding sequence is TGCGCCAGCAGCTACCAAGGAGCCACTGAAGCTTTCTTT.

The chain has TRBV5-6 and TRBJ2-7, with 7 bases that match TRBD2. J was trimmed by 2 bases and V by 1 base; bases with no gene match: 12. The CDR3 extends over 17 amino acids. Germline V gene sequence: CDR1 SGHDT, CDR2 YYEEEE. The CDR3 region is CASSLRVSAGRTYEQYF. CDR3 sequence (DNA): TGTGCCAGCAGCTTGAGGGTTTCAGCGGGGCGCACCTACGAGCAGTACTTC.

The rearrangement joins TRBV27 to TRBJ2-3; D unclear. The CDR3 has 13 amino acids. Germline CDR1 and CDR2: MNHEY and SMNVEV (reference sequence). Trimming pared 6 bases from V and 2 bases from J, leaving 9 bases between. CDR3 sequence: CASSIADTDTQYF. CDR3 DNA sequence: TGTGCCAGCAGCATAGCAGACACAGATACGCAGTATTTT.

This chain connects TRBV27 to TRBJ2-1; TRBD2 aligns across 10 bases. The V and J ends lost 6 bases and 6 bases, in that order; junction bases with no gene match: 11. The germline gives CDR1 MNHEY, CDR2 SMNVEV (reference sequence). The CDR3 has 16 residues. The CDR3 nucleotides read TGTGCCAGCAGCCGCCACTACCAGCGGGGGGGCAATGAGCAGTTCTTC. Amino acid sequence: CASSRHYQRGGNEQFF.

CDR3 region: CAWAEGPREAFF. CDR3 sequence (DNA): TGTGCCTGGGCGGAGGGGCCCCGGGAAGCTTTCTTT. The chain uses TRBV30 and TRBJ1-1, with D possibly being TRBD1 (5 bases). The CDR3 is 12 amino acids. Looked up from germline, CDR1 is GTSNPN and CDR2 is SVGIG (reference sequence). Deletions cut 5 bases from V and 8 bases from J, with 15 bases between.

V gene TRBV6-2 or TRBV6-3 combines with J gene TRBJ2-5; D remains unclear. The V end lost 4 bases, the J end lost 5 bases, and 8 bases lay between the germline ends. The CDR3 is made up of 12 amino acids. Germline V lookup: CDR1 MNHEY, CDR2 SVGEGT. The CDR3 nucleotides read TGTGCCAGCAGTTCCCTTGCCGAGACCCAGTACTTC. Protein product: CASSSLAETQYF.

This chain connects TRBV13 to TRBJ1-3; no clear D gene. V lost 4 bases to trimming and J lost 0 bases, with 13 bases between them. Germline CDR1 is PRHDT and CDR2 is FYEKMQ (reference sequence). The CDR3 extends over 16 amino acids. As DNA, the CDR3 is TGTGCCAGCAGCTCCCAAGGTGGCCGCTCTGGAAACACCATATATTTT. Protein product: CASSSQGGRSGNTIYF.

V gene TRBV4-3 combines with J gene TRBJ1-2, with unresolved D. V was clipped by 8 bases and J by 4 bases, with 14 bases between them. The germline gives CDR1 LGHNA, CDR2 YSLEER. The CDR3 sequence is 13 residues long. The CDR3 bases are TGCGCCAGCGGACCGGGCCTCCTCTATGGCTACACCTTC. It translates to CASGPGLLYGYTF.

V is TRBV6-4 and J is TRBJ2-6, with D possibly being TRBD1 (5 bases). The germline gives CDR1 MRHNA, CDR2 SNTAGT. Trimming pared 3 bases from V and 0 bases from J, leaving 9 bases between. This CDR3 comprises 16 residues. The CDR3: CASSEDSRSGANVLTF. The CDR3 DNA reads TGTGCCAGCAGTGAAGACAGCCGCTCTGGGGCCAACGTCCTGACTTTC.

This rearrangement joins TRBV5-4 to TRBJ2-3; 13 positions match TRBD2. Per the germline V gene, CDR1 is SGHNT and CDR2 is YYREEE (reference sequence). The CDR3 extends over 17 amino acids. V lost 4 bases, J lost 0 bases, and 5 bases stayed unmatched. As DNA, the CDR3 is TGTGCCAGCAGCCCGACTAGCGGGGGGATTAGCACAGATACGCAGTATTTT. Translation: CASSPTSGGISTDTQYF. Supplemented by reference TRBV5-4 and TRBJ2-3, the full variable domain reads ETGVTQSPTHLIKTRGQQVTLRCSSQSGHNTVSWYQQALGQGPQFIFQYYREEENGRGNFPPRFSGLQFPNYSSELNVNALELDDSALYLCASSPTSGGISTDTQYFGPGTRLTVL.

The chain has TRBV3-1 (or the pseudogene TRBV3-2) and TRBJ2-2, with 10 bases that match TRBD2. Losses at the gene ends were 3 bases for V and 1 base for J; bases not matched to a gene: 5. The germline V gene has CDR1 LGHDT and CDR2 YNNKEL (reference sequence). This CDR3 is built from 17 residues. CDR3 DNA: TGTGCCAGCAGCCACAATCTAGCGGGGGTGAACACCGGGGAGCTGTTTTTT. This encodes CASSHNLAGVNTGELFF.

This clone was seen a few times. This chain links TRBV6-5 with TRBJ1-6; D uncertain. V was pared by 0 bases and J by 5 bases, with 8 bases between. The CDR3 contains 15 residues. Germline loops: CDR1 MNHEY, CDR2 SVGAGI. The CDR3 DNA follows: TGTGCCAGCAGTTACTCACGGAGCAATAATTCACCCCTCCACTTT. It yields the protein CASSYSRSNNSPLHF.

DNA of the CDR3: TGTGCCAGCGACGGGACTAGCGACCCCTACAATGAGCAGTTCTTC. The encoded protein is CASDGTSDPYNEQFF. This chain connects TRBV2 to TRBJ2-1; 10 nucleotides agree with TRBD2. V shed 8 bases, J shed 2 bases, and the junction held 6 bases outside the gene matches. Germline lookup yields CDR1 SNHLY and CDR2 FYNNEI. The CDR3 sequence is 15 residues long.

V is TRBV6-6 and J is TRBJ2-7; D gene unclear. This CDR3 is 15 amino acids long. The germline V and J ends were trimmed by 0 bases and 1 base, with 10 bases remaining between them. Germline values: CDR1 MNHNY, CDR2 SVGAGI (reference sequence). CDR3 sequence: CASSYSSAESYEQYF. CDR3 sequence (DNA): TGTGCCAGCAGTTACTCGTCGGCGGAGTCCTACGAGCAGTACTTC.

The rearrangement uses TRBV4-1 and TRBJ2-1; 11 nucleotides agree with TRBD1. Losses at the gene ends were 6 bases for V and 5 bases for J; bases not matched to a gene: 3. Germline V gene sequence: CDR1 MGHRA, CDR2 YSYEKL. The CDR3 covers 14 residues. CDR3 coding DNA: TGCGCCAGCAGGGGACAGGGGGGGAACAATGAGCAGTTCTTC. Translated, it gives CASRGQGGNNEQFF.

The rearrangement links TRBV13 to TRBJ2-1, with TRBD2 matching 14 bases. This CDR3 is 16 amino acids long. The trim removed 6 bases at V and 2 bases at J, leaving 3 bases unmatched. Germline-derived CDR1 and CDR2 are PRHDT and FYEKMQ (reference sequence). The CDR3 sequence: CASRTTSGGAYNEQFF. Here the CDR3 DNA reads TGTGCCAGCAGAACGACTAGCGGGGGGGCCTACAATGAGCAGTTCTTC.

The chain recombines TRBV19 with TRBJ2-7; D might be TRBD1 (5 bases). CDR3 length: 14 amino acids. Trimming left V 5 bases short and J 0 bases short, with 11 bases between. Germline V gives CDR1 LNHDA, CDR2 SQIVND (reference sequence). In DNA form, the CDR3 reads TGTGCCAGTAGTGTTTCGACAGACTCCTACGAGCAGTACTTC. Translating gives CASSVSTDSYEQYF.

This chain joins TRBV19 and TRBJ2-7; 7 nucleotides line up with TRBD1. Per germline, CDR1 LNHDA and CDR2 SQIVND (reference sequence). The CDR3 length is 15 residues. The trim removed 7 bases at V and 2 bases at J, leaving 11 bases unmatched. CDR3 DNA: TGTGCCAGTAAGACGATGACAGGGTTCGCCTACGAGCAGTACTTC. As protein: CASKTMTGFAYEQYF.